This T cell receptor (beta chain) was profiled in a study of beta chain features in type 1 diabetes. Broader study findings: A pattern of fewer insertions and more deletions at VDJ junctions was seen in type 1 diabetes patients. For Type 1 diabetes patients, all four CD4+ subsets carried TCRB CDR3s that were moderately but significantly shorter.

Expressed TCRB transcripts were sequenced because the isolated RNA had all been reverse transcribed beforehand. The data were produced by immunoSEQ multiplex PCR, yet TCRdb's version contains in-frame clones alone and is incomplete. Found here are over 700,000 clones, roughly 15% of them singletons; the top ten hold 0.023%. V lost 0 bases, J lost 3 bases, and 16 bases lay in between. The length of the CDR3 is 17 residues. Germline V lookup: CDR1 SGHNT, CDR2 YYREEE (reference sequence). Every donor had blood drawn once into heparin, 100 to 150 mL on average. Sorting based on CD45RO/CCR7/CD25/CD127/CD95/CD27 separated CD4+ naive, central memory, regulatory and stem cell-like memory cells. In its sample, this clone was seen a few times. Its antigen is unidentified.

Sample: naive CD4+ T cells from blood. This receptor was identified in a woman younger than 30 in good health. V gene TRBV5-4 combines with J gene TRBJ2-1; TRBD1 is a possible D gene (6 bases). In DNA form, the CDR3 reads TGTGCCAGCAGCTTGGCCAGGGCAGGGGATATCTACAATGAGCAGTTCTTC. Protein: CASSLARAGDIYNEQFF.